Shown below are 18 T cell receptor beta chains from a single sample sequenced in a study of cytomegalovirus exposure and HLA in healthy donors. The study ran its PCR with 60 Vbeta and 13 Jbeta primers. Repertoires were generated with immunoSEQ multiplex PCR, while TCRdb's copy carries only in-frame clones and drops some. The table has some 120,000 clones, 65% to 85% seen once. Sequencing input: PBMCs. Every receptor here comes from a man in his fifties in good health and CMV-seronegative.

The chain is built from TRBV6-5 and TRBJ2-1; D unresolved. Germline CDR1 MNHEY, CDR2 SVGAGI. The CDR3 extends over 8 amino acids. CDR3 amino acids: CARGEQFF. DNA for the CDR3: TGTGCGAGAGGTGAGCAGTTCTTC.

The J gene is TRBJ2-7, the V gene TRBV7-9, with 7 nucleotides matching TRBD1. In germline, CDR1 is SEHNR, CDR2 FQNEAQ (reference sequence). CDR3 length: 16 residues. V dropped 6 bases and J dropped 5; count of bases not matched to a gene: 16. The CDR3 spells CASSRSDPGQLHEQYF. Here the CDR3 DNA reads TGTGCCAGCAGTCGCTCTGATCCGGGACAGCTGCACGAGCAGTACTTC.

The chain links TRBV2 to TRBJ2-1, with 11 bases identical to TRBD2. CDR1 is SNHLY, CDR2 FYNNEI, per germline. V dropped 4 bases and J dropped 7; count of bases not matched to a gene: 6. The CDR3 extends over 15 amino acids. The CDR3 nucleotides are TGTGCCAGCAGTGTAGCTAGCGGGAGGTGGAATGAGCAGTTCTTC. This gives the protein CASSVASGRWNEQFF.

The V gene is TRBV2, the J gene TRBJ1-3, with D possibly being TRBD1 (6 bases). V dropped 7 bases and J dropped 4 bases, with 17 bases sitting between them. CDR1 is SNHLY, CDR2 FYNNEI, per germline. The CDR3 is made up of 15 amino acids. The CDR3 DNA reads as TGTGCCAGCATGTTACTAGGGGGAACGGGAAACACCATATATTTT. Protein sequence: CASMLLGGTGNTIYF.

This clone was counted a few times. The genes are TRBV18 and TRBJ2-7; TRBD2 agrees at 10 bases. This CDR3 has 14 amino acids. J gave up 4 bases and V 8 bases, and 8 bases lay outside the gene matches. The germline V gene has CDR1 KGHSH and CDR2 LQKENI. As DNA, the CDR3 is TGTGCCAGCGGGACTAGCGAGAGTCTATACGAGCAGTACTTC. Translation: CASGTSESLYEQYF.

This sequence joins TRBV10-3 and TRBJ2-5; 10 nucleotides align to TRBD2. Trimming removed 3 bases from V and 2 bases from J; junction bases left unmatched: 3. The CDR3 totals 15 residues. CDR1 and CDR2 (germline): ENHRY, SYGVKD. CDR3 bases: TGTGCCATCAGTGACAGGACTAGCGGTCAAGAGACCCAGTACTTC. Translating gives CAISDRTSGQETQYF.

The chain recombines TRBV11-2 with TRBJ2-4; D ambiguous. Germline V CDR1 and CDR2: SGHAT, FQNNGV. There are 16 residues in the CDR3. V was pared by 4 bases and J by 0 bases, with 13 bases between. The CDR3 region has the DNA TGTGCCAGCAGCTCTGTCGATAGACTAGCCAAAAACATTCAGTACTTC. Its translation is CASSSVDRLAKNIQYF.

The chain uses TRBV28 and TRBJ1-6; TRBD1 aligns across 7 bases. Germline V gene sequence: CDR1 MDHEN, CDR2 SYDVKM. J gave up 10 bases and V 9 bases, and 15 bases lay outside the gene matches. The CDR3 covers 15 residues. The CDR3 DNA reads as TGTGCCAGTAAAAAGGAGACAGGGATTAGCTCACCCCTCCACTTT. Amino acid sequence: CASKKETGISSPLHF.

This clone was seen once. DNA of the CDR3: TGTGCCAGCAGCTTGGGTTCGACTAGCGGGAGTATAGGAGATACGCAGTATTTT. As protein: CASSLGSTSGSIGDTQYF. The chain recombines TRBV5-8 with TRBJ2-3; the match to TRBD2 covers 12 bases. CDR1 and CDR2 (germline): SGHTS, YDEGEE. This CDR3 has 18 residues. Trimming removed 0 bases from V and 5 bases from J; junction bases left unmatched: 10.

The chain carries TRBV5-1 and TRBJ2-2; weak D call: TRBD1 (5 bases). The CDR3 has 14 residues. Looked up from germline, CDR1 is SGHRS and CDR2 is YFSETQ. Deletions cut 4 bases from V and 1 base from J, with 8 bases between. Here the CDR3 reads CASSLTVNTGELFF. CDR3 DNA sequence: TGCGCCAGCAGCCTGACAGTGAACACCGGGGAGCTGTTTTTT.

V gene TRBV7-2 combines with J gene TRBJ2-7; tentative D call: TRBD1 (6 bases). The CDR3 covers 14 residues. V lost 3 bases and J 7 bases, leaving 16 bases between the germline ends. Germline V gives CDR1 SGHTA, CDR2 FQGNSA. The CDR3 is CASSFRTDEVEQYF. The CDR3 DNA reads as TGTGCCAGCAGCTTTCGGACAGACGAGGTGGAGCAGTACTTC.

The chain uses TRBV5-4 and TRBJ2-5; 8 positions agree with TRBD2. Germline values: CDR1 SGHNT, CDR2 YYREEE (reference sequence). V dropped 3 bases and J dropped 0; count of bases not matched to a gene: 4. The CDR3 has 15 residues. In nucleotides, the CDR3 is TGTGCCAGCAGCTCACGGACTAGCCACCAAGAGACCCAGTACTTC. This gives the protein CASSSRTSHQETQYF.

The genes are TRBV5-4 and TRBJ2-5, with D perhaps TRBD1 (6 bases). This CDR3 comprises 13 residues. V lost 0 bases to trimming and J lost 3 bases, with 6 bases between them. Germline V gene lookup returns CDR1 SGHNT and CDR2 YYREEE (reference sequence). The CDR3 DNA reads TGTGCCAGCAGCTTGGACAGGGAAGAGACCCAGTACTTC. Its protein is CASSLDREETQYF.

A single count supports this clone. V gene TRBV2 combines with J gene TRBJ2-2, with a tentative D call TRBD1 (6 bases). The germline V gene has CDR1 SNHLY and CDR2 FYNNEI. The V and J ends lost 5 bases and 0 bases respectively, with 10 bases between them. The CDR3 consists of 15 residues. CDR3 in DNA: TGTGCCAGCAGTCCGCGGACAGCGAACACCGGGGAGCTGTTTTTT. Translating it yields CASSPRTANTGELFF.

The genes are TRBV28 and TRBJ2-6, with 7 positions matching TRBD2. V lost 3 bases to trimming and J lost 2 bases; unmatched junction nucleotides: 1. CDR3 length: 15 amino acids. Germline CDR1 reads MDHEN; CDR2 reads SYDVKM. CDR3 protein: CASSFSGTGANVLTF. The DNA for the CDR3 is TGTGCCAGCAGTTTCAGCGGGACTGGGGCCAACGTCCTGACTTTC.

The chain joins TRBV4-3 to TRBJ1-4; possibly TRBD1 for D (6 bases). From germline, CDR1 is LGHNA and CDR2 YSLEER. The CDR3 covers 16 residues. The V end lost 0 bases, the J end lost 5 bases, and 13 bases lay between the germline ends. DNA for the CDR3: TGCGCCAGCAGCCAAGATCGTCGGGACACGAATGAAAAACTGTTTTTT. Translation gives CASSQDRRDTNEKLFF.

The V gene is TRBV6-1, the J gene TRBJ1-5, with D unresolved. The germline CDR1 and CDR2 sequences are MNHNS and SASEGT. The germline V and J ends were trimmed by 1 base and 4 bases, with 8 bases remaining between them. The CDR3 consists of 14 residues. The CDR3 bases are TGTGCCAGCAGTGAAGAAGGAGGGAATCAGCCCCAGCATTTT. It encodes CASSEEGGNQPQHF.

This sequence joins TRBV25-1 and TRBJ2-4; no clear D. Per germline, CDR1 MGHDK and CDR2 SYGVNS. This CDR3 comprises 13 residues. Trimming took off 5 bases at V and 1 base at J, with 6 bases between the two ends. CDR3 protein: CASSPSAKNIQYF. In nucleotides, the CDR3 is TGTGCCAGCAGTCCTTCCGCCAAAAACATTCAGTACTTC.